The entry that follows covers one TCR beta chain sequence. What it binds is unknown. The data were produced by immunoSEQ multiplex PCR, yet TCRdb's version contains in-frame clones alone and is incomplete. The sample carries around 59,000 clones, 65% to 85% recorded once. This entry is derived from a study of lymphopenia after photon versus proton radiotherapy. Study results and limitations: Photon-treated patients lost naive T cells and TCR diversity; proton-treated stayed stable. A bigger post-nadir fall in TCR diversity correlated inversely with survival time in deceased patients. After the lymphocyte nadir, photon-treated repertoires showed oligoclonal expansion, especially of CD8+ Temra cells.

The receptor's source is a man aged 55 to 69 with pancreatic cancer. The sequencing here drew on peripheral blood, taken from a patient treated with proton-based radiotherapy.

This chain's CDR3 is CASQDFNTEAFF. Written as DNA, the CDR3 is TGTGCCAGCCAGGATTTCAACACTGAAGCTTTCTTT. The chain is built from TRBV28 and TRBJ1-1, with D uncertain. With 8 bases removed from V and 2 bases from J, the gap between germline ends came to 9 bases. The CDR3 length is 12 residues. Looked up from germline, CDR1 is MDHEN and CDR2 is SYDVKM. The full variable domain, rest sourced from reference TRBV28 and TRBJ1-1, is DVKVTQSSRYLVKRTGEKVFLECVQDMDHENMFWYRQDPGLGLRLIYFSYDVKMKEKGDIPEGYSVSREKKERFSLILESASTNQTSMYLCASQDFNTEAFFGQGTRLTVV.